This T cell receptor beta chain came from a study of molecular identifiers for immune sequencing clone quantification. There are 15 residues in the CDR3. The V end lost 3 bases, the J end lost 0 bases, and 12 bases lay between the germline ends. The germline V gene has CDR1 GTSNPN and CDR2 SVGIG (reference sequence). TCRdb reanalysed the PCR reads using MiXCR and keeps one entry per CDR3 protein. Of hundreds of thousands of distinct CDR3 sequences listed, about 20% are singletons. A remark on this clonotype: Its target is unknown. No conserved phenylalanine or tryptophan is present at the end of the CDR3, so a read error is the likely explanation.

Study results and caveats: Clones of above 20 RNA copies carried over 99% of effector molecules; in naive cells they carried under 1%. Even with around 1 million naive cells present, spiked Jurkat TCR RNA from one cell was reportedly detectable.

Sorting captured naive CD8 T cells as CD8+CD4-CCR7+CD45RA+. Sequencing used naive CD8+ T cells from blood, with Jurkat cell RNA spiked in. Specified subset: FACS-sorted CD8+CD4-CCR7+CD45RA+ naive T cells. The V and J genes are TRBV30 and TRBJ1-5; possible D gene TRBD1, 6 bases. This receptor was obtained from a human donor in good health. Some libraries in this study had Jurkat cell RNA spiked in. The CDR3 nucleotides read TGTGCCTGGAGCCCCCCGGACAGTAGCAATCAGCCCCAGCATCTT. Its translation is CAWSPPDSSNQPQHL.